This T cell receptor beta chain was profiled in a study of cytomegalovirus exposure and HLA in healthy donors. The PCR made use of 60 Vbeta and 13 Jbeta primers. The protocol was immunoSEQ multiplex PCR, while the TCRdb copy is restricted to in-frame clones and leaves out a portion. The data hold about 110,000 clones, with about 80% observed a single time. The CDR3 is 16 amino acids. Germline V CDR1 and CDR2: MNHEY, SMNVEV (reference sequence). Trimming cost V 5 bases and J 2 bases; bases outside gene matches: 11. The material sequenced was PBMCs. The TCR comes from a man younger than 45 in good health and CMV-seronegative. This chain uses TRBV27 with TRBJ1-1, with TRBD1 matching over 7 bases. The CDR3, as DNA: TGTGCCAGCAGTCGTCTTCCGGGACAGCGAAACACTGAAGCTTTCTTT. This gives the protein CASSRLPGQRNTEAFF.